The 2 T cell receptor beta chains below all came from one sample that was sequenced in a study of cytomegalovirus exposure and HLA in healthy donors. PCR used 60 Vbeta primers and 13 Jbeta primers. Clones were sequenced by immunoSEQ multiplex PCR, and TCRdb holds only the in-frame ones, with some missing. Of roughly 200,000 clones in the sample, roughly 13% were seen once. What was sequenced was PBMCs. All receptors derive from a man in his fifties in good health and CMV-seropositive.

The rearrangement links TRBV5-6 to TRBJ2-1; 9 nucleotides align to TRBD1. The V gene end was trimmed by 4 bases and the J gene end by 8 bases; junction bases not matched to a gene: 10. CDR1 is SGHDT and CDR2 is YYEEEE in the germline V gene. The CDR3 has 15 amino acids. The CDR3 is CASSGMGQGRDEQFF. The CDR3 DNA reads TGTGCCAGCAGCGGAATGGGACAGGGAAGGGATGAGCAGTTCTTC.

V usage is TRBV5-1 and J usage is TRBJ2-1; 10 bases fit TRBD2. This CDR3 has 15 amino acids. CDR1 SGHRS and CDR2 YFSETQ come from the germline V gene. The V and J ends lost 3 bases and 6 bases, in that order; junction bases with no gene match: 6. The chain's CDR3 is CASSSRAGGGNEQFF. For the CDR3, the DNA is TGCGCCAGCAGCTCTCGAGCGGGGGGGGGCAATGAGCAGTTCTTC.